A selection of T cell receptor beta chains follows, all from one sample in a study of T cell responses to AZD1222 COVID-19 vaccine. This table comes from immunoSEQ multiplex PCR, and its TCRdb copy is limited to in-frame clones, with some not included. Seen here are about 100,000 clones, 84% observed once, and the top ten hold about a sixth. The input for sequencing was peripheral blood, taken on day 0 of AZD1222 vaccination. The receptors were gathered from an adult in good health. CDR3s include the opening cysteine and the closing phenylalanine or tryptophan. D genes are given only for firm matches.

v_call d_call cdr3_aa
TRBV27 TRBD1 CASSLNRGLTQPQHF
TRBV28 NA CASSLAPTGYTF
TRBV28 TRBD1 CASSSPQTGHYGYTF
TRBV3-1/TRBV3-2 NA CASRSTGELFF
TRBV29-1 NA CSVREDGELFF
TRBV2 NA CASKDLETESYNEQFF
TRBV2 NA CASKPQGGTEAFF
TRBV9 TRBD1 CASSGRQGRTGELFF
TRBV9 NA CASSVDERQNQPQHF
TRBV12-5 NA CASGLVRTSAAGNTIYF
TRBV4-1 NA CASSPVAARSLAKNIQYF
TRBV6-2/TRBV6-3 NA CASSYIGANQPQHF
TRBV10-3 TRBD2 CAISQSGSASYNEQFF
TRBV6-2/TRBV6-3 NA CASSPGFRITEAFF
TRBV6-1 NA CASSERGGANYGYTF
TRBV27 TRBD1 CASSPWGGQGNQPQHF
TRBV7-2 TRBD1 CASSVTGPGANVLTF
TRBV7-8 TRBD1 CASSLAGTGNQPQHF
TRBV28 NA CASSLSPGKSEAFF
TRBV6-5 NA CASSYTRWSGYTF
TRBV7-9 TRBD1 CASRFTGGSGAFF
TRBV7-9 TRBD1 CALRGGANTEAFF
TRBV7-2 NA CASSLYLTASYNEQFF
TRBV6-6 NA CASGLRGENQPQHF
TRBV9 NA CASSPGMGGLGSNQPQHF
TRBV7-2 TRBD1 CAASGGQEYGYTF
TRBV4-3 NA CASSQDVPSTEAFF
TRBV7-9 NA CASSLANSYGYTF
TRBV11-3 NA CASSLGSGSNSPLHF
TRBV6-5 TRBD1 CASSSLGQEYEQYF
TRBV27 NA CASSPSGDEKLFF
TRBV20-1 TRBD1 CSASPGQGQYSPLHF
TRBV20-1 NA CSATPLETQYF
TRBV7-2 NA CASREGALGGNTIYF
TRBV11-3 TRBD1 CASSLGGGTGSEKLFF